This T cell receptor beta chain was profiled in a study of T cell changes during pregnancy in multiple sclerosis. Using immunoSEQ multiplex PCR, the repertoire was profiled, and TCRdb retains in-frame clones only, with some absent. This sample has 50,000 to 75,000 clones; about 93% occur once, and the top ten carry roughly 2.5%. The germline V and J ends were trimmed by 6 bases and 0 bases, with 13 bases remaining between them. CDR1 and CDR2 from the germline V gene are MNHEY and SMNVEV (reference sequence). This CDR3 contains 15 residues. This chain connects TRBV27 to TRBJ2-3; tentative D call: TRBD1 (6 bases). This TCR came from a female donor with multiple sclerosis, enrolled in a pregnancy study. This specimen consisted of CD8+ T cells from peripheral blood mononuclear cells, obtained in the third trimester of pregnancy. The CDR3 nucleotides read TGTGCCAGCAGGATGGGGACACGTAGCACAGATACGCAGTATTTT. It encodes CASRMGTRSTDTQYF.